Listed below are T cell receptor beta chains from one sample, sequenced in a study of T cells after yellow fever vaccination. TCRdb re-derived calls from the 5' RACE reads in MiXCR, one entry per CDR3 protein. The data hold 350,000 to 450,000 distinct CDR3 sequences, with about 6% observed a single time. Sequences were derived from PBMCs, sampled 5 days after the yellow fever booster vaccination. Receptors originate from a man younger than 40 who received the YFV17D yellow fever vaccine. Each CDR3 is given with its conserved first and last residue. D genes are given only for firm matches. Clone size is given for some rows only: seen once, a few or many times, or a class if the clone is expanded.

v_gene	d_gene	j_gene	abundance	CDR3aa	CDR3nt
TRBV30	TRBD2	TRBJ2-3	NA	CAWGLAGSDTQYF	TGTGCCTGGGGACTAGCGGGTTCAGATACGCAGTATTTT
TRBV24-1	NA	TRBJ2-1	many	CATSDYNEQFF	TGTGCCACCAGTGACTACAATGAGCAGTTCTTC
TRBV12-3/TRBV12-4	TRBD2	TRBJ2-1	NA	CASSFGTSGRATYNEQFF	TGTGCCAGCAGTTTCGGGACTAGCGGGAGGGCGACCTACAATGAGCAGTTCTTC
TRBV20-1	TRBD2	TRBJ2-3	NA	CSARSGRGLAGLKGTQYF	TGCAGTGCTAGAAGCGGGCGTGGGCTAGCGGGACTTAAGGGTACGCAGTATTTT
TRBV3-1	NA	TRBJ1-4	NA	CASSQVIGVSPEKLFF	TGTGCCAGCAGCCAAGTCATCGGCGTTTCTCCGGAAAAACTGTTTTTT
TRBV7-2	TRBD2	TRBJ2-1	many	CASSFPGLAYNEQFF	TGTGCCAGCAGCTTCCCCGGACTAGCCTACAATGAGCAGTTCTTC
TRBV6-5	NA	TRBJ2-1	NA	CASSYDIYNEQFF	TGTGCCAGCAGTTACGATATCTACAATGAGCAGTTCTTC
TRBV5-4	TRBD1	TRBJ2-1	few	CASSSRDRRYNEQFF	TGTGCCAGCAGCTCCCGGGACAGGCGCTACAATGAGCAGTTCTTC
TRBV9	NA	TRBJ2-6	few	CASSANLQGLLTF	TGTGCCAGCAGCGCGAACCTACAGGGACTCCTGACTTTC
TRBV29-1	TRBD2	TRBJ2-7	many	CSVGDGTGREQYF	TGCAGCGTTGGAGACGGTACCGGGAGGGAGCAGTACTTC
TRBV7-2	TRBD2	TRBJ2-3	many	CASSRSWEREGPDTQYF	TGTGCCAGCAGCCGTAGTTGGGAGCGGGAGGGTCCAGATACGCAGTATTTT
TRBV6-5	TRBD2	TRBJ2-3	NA	CASSYSGRADTQYF	TGTGCCAGCAGTTACTCCGGGAGGGCAGATACGCAGTATTTT
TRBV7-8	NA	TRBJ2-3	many	CASSPRGGTDTQYF	TGTGCCAGCAGCCCCAGGGGGGGCACAGATACGCAGTATTTT
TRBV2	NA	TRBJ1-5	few	CASSKDGVRPQHF	TGTGCCAGCAGTAAGGACGGAGTAAGGCCCCAGCATTTT
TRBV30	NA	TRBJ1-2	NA	CAWSLASALLYTF	TGTGCCTGGAGCCTGGCTAGCGCCCTCCTCTACACCTTC
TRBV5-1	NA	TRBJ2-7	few	CASSTQGPYDEQYF	TGCGCCAGCAGCACGCAAGGGCCTTACGACGAGCAGTACTTC
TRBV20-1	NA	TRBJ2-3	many	CRAKADSDTQYF	TGCAGGGCTAAGGCGGACTCAGATACGCAGTATTTT
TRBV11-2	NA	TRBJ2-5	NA	CASTHGGLETQYF	TGTGCCAGCACTCACGGGGGGCTGGAGACCCAGTACTTC
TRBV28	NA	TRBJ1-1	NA	CASSFQLLNTEAFF	TGTGCCAGCAGTTTTCAGCTCCTGAACACTGAAGCTTTCTTT
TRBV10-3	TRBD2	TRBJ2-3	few	CAISGSSGYTDTQYF	TGTGCCATCAGTGGGTCTAGCGGATACACAGATACGCAGTATTTT
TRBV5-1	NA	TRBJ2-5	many	CASSHETSLETQYF	TGCGCCAGCAGCCATGAGACTAGTCTGGAGACCCAGTACTTC
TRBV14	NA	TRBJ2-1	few	CASSQRFQAISYNEQFF	TGTGCCAGCAGCCAACGGTTTCAGGCGATCTCCTACAATGAGCAGTTCTTC
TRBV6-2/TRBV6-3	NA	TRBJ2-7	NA	CASRATGPLEQYF	TGTGCCAGCAGAGCGACAGGCCCGCTGGAGCAGTACTTC
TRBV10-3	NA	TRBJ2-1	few	CAISRDSTDEQFF	TGTGCCATCAGCCGGGACTCGACCGATGAGCAGTTCTTC
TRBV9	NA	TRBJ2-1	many	CASSHTGFSQFF	TGTGCCAGCAGCCACACAGGGTTTTCGCAGTTCTTC
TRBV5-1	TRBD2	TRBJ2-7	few	CASSFVTGTRDSEQYF	TGCGCCAGCAGCTTTGTAACCGGGACTAGGGACTCCGAGCAGTACTTC
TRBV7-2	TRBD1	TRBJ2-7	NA	CASSILPGQGYEQYF	TGTGCCAGCAGCATACTACCGGGACAGGGCTACGAGCAGTACTTC
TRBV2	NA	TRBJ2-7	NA	CASRVVDEQYF	TGTGCCAGCAGGGTAGTCGACGAGCAGTACTTC
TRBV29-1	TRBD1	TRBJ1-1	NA	CSVDQTGDTEAFF	TGCAGCGTTGACCAGACAGGGGACACTGAAGCTTTCTTT